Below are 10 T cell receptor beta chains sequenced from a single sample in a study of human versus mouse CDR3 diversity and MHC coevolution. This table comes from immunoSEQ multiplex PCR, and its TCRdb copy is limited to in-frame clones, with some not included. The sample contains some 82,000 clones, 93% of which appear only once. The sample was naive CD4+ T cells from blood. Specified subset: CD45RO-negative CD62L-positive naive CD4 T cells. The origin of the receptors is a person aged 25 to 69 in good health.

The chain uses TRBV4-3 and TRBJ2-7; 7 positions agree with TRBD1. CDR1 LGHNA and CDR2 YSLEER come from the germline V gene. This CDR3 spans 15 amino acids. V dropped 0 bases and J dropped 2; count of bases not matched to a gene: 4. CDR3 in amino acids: CASSQDRDRTYEQYF. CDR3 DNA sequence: TGCGCCAGCAGCCAAGATCGGGACAGAACCTACGAGCAGTACTTC.

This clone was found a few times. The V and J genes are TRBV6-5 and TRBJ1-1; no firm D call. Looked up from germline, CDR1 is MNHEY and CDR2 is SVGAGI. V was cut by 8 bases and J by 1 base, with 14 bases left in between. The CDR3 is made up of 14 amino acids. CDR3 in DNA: TGTGCCAGCCTTCCCCTTCTCGGGAACACTGAAGCTTTCTTT. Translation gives CASLPLLGNTEAFF.

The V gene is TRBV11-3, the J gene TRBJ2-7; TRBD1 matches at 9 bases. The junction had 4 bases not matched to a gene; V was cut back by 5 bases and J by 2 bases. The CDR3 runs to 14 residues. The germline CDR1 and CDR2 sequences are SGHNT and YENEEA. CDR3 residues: CASSRGQGPYEQYF. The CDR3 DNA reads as TGTGCCAGCAGCAGGGGACAGGGCCCCTACGAGCAGTACTTC. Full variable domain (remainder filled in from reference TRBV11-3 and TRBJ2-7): EAGVVQSPRYKIIEKKQPVAFWCNPISGHNTLYWYLQNLGQGPELLIRYENEEAVDDSQLPKDRFSAERLKGVDSTLKIQPAELGDSAVYLCASSRGQGPYEQYFGPGTRLTVT.

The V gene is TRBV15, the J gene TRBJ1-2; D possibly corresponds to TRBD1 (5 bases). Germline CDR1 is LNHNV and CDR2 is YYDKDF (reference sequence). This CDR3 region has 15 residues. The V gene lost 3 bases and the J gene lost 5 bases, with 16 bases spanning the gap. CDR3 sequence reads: CATSSSKKGLYGYTF. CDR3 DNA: TGTGCCACCAGCAGCTCGAAAAAGGGGTTATATGGCTACACCTTC.

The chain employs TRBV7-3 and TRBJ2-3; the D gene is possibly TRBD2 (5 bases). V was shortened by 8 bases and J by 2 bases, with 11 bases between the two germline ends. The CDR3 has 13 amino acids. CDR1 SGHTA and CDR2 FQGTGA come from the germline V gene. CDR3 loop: CASSGYPTDTQYF. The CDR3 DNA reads TGTGCCAGCTCGGGATACCCCACAGATACGCAGTATTTT.

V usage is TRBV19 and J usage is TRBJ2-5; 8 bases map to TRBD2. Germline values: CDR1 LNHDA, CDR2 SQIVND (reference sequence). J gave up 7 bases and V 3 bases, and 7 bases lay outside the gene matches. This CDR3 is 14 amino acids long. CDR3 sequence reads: CASSIDARGVTQYF. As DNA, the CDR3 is TGTGCCAGTAGTATTGACGCGCGGGGGGTGACCCAGTACTTC.

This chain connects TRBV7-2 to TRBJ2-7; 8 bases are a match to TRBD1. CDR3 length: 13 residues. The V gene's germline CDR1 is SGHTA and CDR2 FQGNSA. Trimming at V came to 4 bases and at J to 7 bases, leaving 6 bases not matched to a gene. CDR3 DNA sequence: TGTGCCAGCAGCTCAGGGGGCGGAGGGGAGCAGTACTTC. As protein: CASSSGGGGEQYF. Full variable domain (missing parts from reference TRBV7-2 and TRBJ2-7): GAGVSQSPSNKVTEKGKDVELRCDPISGHTALYWYRQSLGQGLEFLIYFQGNSAPDKSGLPSDRFSAERTGGSVSTLTIQRTQQEDSAVYLCASSSGGGGEQYFGPGTRLTVT.

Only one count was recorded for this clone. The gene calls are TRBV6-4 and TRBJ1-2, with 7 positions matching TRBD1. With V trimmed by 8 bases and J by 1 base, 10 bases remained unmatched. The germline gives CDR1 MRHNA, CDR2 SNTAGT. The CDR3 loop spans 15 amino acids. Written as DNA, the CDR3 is TGTGCCAGCCTTCACCGGGACAGCCGTAACTATGGCTACACCTTC. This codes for CASLHRDSRNYGYTF.

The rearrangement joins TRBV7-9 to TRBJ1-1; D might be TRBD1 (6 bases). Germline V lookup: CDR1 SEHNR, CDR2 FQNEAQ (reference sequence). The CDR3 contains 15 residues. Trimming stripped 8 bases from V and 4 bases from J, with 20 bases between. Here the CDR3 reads CASLPWGRGRTEAFF. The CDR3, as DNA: TGTGCCAGCTTACCCTGGGGGCGAGGGCGCACTGAAGCTTTCTTT.

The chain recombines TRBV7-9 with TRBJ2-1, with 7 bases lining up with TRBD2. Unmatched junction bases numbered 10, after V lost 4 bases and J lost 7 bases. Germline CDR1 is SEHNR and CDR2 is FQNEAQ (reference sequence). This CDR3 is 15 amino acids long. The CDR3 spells CASSWMTSKGNEQFF. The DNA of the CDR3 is TGTGCCAGCAGCTGGATGACTAGCAAGGGAAATGAGCAGTTCTTC.